A selection of T cell receptor beta chains follows, all from one sample in a study of response to subunit inactivated influenza vaccine. TCRdb redid the calling of the RT-PCR reads with MiXCR, one entry per CDR3 protein. This repertoire shows hundreds of thousands of distinct CDR3 sequences, about 25% found once; its top ten account for 1.5% to 2%. Sequences were derived from CD4+ T cells sorted from PBMCs, sampled more than 4 days after vaccination. The receptors come from a man aged 45-65 years who received an inactivated influenza vaccine. Both conserved end residues are part of each CDR3. A D gene is named only where the DNA matches it firmly. Size tells how often a clone was seen (once, few, many) or the class of an expanded clone, and some rows leave it out.

j_gene: TRBJ1-2; d_gene: TRBD1; v_gene: TRBV4-1; abundance: once; CDR3aa: CASSPWTGDLYGYTF; CDR3nt: TGCGCCAGCAGCCCCTGGACAGGGGATTTATATGGCTACACCTTC
j_gene: TRBJ1-3; d_gene: TRBD1; v_gene: TRBV6-5; abundance: -; CDR3aa: CASSYDSTGVSGNTIYF; CDR3nt: TGTGCCAGCAGTTACGACTCGACAGGGGTCTCTGGAAACACCATATATTTT
j_gene: TRBJ2-5; d_gene: TRBD2; v_gene: TRBV6-1; abundance: few; CDR3aa: CASRLAGGETQYF; CDR3nt: TGTGCCAGCAGACTAGCGGGAGGTGAGACCCAGTACTTC
j_gene: TRBJ1-3; d_gene: -; v_gene: TRBV12-3/TRBV12-4; abundance: -; CDR3aa: CASSSRQPRSGNTIYF; CDR3nt: TGTGCCAGCAGTTCCCGACAGCCGCGGAGCGGAAACACCATATATTTT
j_gene: TRBJ2-5; d_gene: -; v_gene: TRBV18; abundance: -; CDR3aa: CASSRLPQETQYF; CDR3nt: TGTGCCAGCTCGCGTCTACCACAAGAGACCCAGTACTTC
j_gene: TRBJ2-7; d_gene: -; v_gene: TRBV5-1; abundance: few; CDR3aa: CASSPEGIPYEQYF; CDR3nt: TGCGCCAGCAGCCCCGAGGGTATACCATACGAGCAGTACTTC
j_gene: TRBJ1-6; d_gene: TRBD1; v_gene: TRBV5-1; abundance: many; CDR3aa: CASSPGQGNSPLHF; CDR3nt: TGCGCCAGCAGCCCGGGACAGGGAAATTCACCCCTCCACTTT
j_gene: TRBJ2-1; d_gene: -; v_gene: TRBV6-1; abundance: once; CDR3aa: CASRAAGTPSDEQFF; CDR3nt: TGTGCCAGCCGAGCCGCCGGGACACCCTCGGATGAGCAGTTCTTC
j_gene: TRBJ2-5; d_gene: -; v_gene: TRBV24-1; abundance: few; CDR3aa: CATSRDSAEAQYF; CDR3nt: TGTGCCACCTCCCGGGACTCCGCCGAGGCCCAGTACTTC
j_gene: TRBJ2-1; d_gene: -; v_gene: TRBV18; abundance: few; CDR3aa: CASSPGTTGYNEQFF; CDR3nt: TGTGCCAGCTCACCAGGGACAACAGGCTACAATGAGCAGTTCTTC
j_gene: TRBJ2-5; d_gene: TRBD1; v_gene: TRBV7-2; abundance: -; CDR3aa: CASSLDTGGSKTQYF; CDR3nt: TGTGCCAGCAGCTTAGATACAGGGGGCTCGAAGACCCAGTACTTC
j_gene: TRBJ2-1; d_gene: -; v_gene: TRBV7-8; abundance: -; CDR3aa: CASSSSAGSYNEQFF; CDR3nt: TGTGCCAGCAGCTCATCGGCGGGGTCCTACAATGAGCAGTTCTTC
j_gene: TRBJ2-3; d_gene: TRBD2; v_gene: TRBV10-3; abundance: few; CDR3aa: CAIRGTSGTDTQYF; CDR3nt: TGTGCCATCAGGGGGACTAGCGGCACAGATACGCAGTATTTT
j_gene: TRBJ2-1; d_gene: TRBD2; v_gene: TRBV12-3/TRBV12-4; abundance: -; CDR3aa: CASSFPTGIAGGLEQFF; CDR3nt: TGTGCCAGCAGTTTCCCGACGGGAATAGCGGGGGGCCTTGAGCAGTTCTTC
j_gene: TRBJ2-1; d_gene: -; v_gene: TRBV12-3/TRBV12-4; abundance: many; CDR3aa: CASSYANEQFF; CDR3nt: TGTGCCAGCAGTTATGCCAATGAGCAGTTCTTC
j_gene: TRBJ1-6; d_gene: TRBD1; v_gene: TRBV4-3; abundance: few; CDR3aa: CASSQDRRGSPLHF; CDR3nt: TGCGCCAGCAGCCAGGACAGGCGGGGGTCACCCCTCCACTTT
j_gene: TRBJ2-2; d_gene: TRBD1; v_gene: TRBV7-9; abundance: few; CDR3aa: CASRSRTGEYTGELFF; CDR3nt: TGTGCCAGCAGATCCCGGACAGGGGAGTACACCGGGGAGCTGTTTTTT
j_gene: TRBJ1-5; d_gene: -; v_gene: TRBV3-1; abundance: few; CDR3aa: CASSQSRSPSHQPQHF; CDR3nt: TGTGCCAGCAGCCAGTCCCGGTCCCCGAGTCATCAGCCCCAGCATTTT
j_gene: TRBJ2-5; d_gene: TRBD1; v_gene: TRBV7-2; abundance: -; CDR3aa: CASSFQGATSGPQYF; CDR3nt: TGTGCCAGCAGCTTTCAGGGGGCTACCAGCGGTCCCCAGTACTTC
j_gene: TRBJ1-1; d_gene: -; v_gene: TRBV20-1; abundance: -; CDR3aa: CSVSRLRGAGANTEAFF; CDR3nt: TGCAGTGTCTCCCGGCTGAGGGGGGCTGGGGCGAACACTGAAGCTTTCTTT
j_gene: TRBJ2-5; d_gene: -; v_gene: TRBV20-1; abundance: -; CDR3aa: CSARDPLKGTQYF; CDR3nt: TGCAGTGCTAGAGATCCCCTTAAAGGGACCCAGTACTTC
j_gene: TRBJ2-3; d_gene: TRBD1; v_gene: TRBV7-9; abundance: many; CDR3aa: CASSRGQGTDTQYF; CDR3nt: TGTGCCAGCAGCCGAGGACAGGGGACAGATACGCAGTATTTT
j_gene: TRBJ1-1; d_gene: -; v_gene: TRBV27; abundance: -; CDR3aa: CASSLSLDTEAFF; CDR3nt: TGTGCCAGCAGTTTATCTCTTGACACTGAAGCTTTCTTT
j_gene: TRBJ2-7; d_gene: TRBD2; v_gene: TRBV7-2; abundance: once; CDR3aa: CASRATSGAYEQYF; CDR3nt: TGTGCCAGCAGAGCTACTAGCGGGGCTTACGAGCAGTACTTC
j_gene: TRBJ2-1; d_gene: -; v_gene: TRBV5-5; abundance: -; CDR3aa: CASSLEQDASYNEQFF; CDR3nt: TGTGCCAGCAGCTTGGAACAGGACGCCTCCTACAATGAGCAGTTCTTC
j_gene: TRBJ2-1; d_gene: -; v_gene: TRBV7-2; abundance: -; CDR3aa: CASSQWGEYYNEQFF; CDR3nt: TGTGCCAGCAGCCAGTGGGGGGAGTACTACAATGAGCAGTTCTTC
j_gene: TRBJ2-2; d_gene: -; v_gene: TRBV5-1; abundance: -; CDR3aa: CASSLGQFAGELFF; CDR3nt: TGCGCCAGCAGCTTGGGGCAGTTCGCCGGGGAGCTGTTTTTT
j_gene: TRBJ2-7; d_gene: -; v_gene: TRBV20-1; abundance: -; CDR3aa: CSARTLGAYEQYF; CDR3nt: TGCAGTGCTAGGACCTTGGGCGCCTACGAGCAGTACTTC
j_gene: TRBJ1-2; d_gene: TRBD1; v_gene: TRBV29-1; abundance: -; CDR3aa: CSVSRDRLSAGYTF; CDR3nt: TGCAGCGTCAGCCGGGACAGGCTATCGGCGGGCTACACCTTC
j_gene: TRBJ1-5; d_gene: TRBD1; v_gene: TRBV6-1; abundance: -; CDR3aa: CASSEKQGAQNQPQHF; CDR3nt: TGTGCCAGCAGTGAGAAACAGGGGGCACAAAATCAGCCCCAGCATTTT
j_gene: TRBJ2-6; d_gene: TRBD1; v_gene: TRBV11-2; abundance: -; CDR3aa: CASRLQGAPGANVLTF; CDR3nt: TGTGCCAGCAGGCTACAGGGGGCGCCCGGGGCCAACGTCCTGACTTTC
j_gene: TRBJ1-1; d_gene: -; v_gene: TRBV30; abundance: -; CDR3aa: CAWSRDLNTEAFF; CDR3nt: TGTGCCTGGAGTCGGGATTTGAACACTGAAGCTTTCTTT
j_gene: TRBJ2-3; d_gene: TRBD2; v_gene: TRBV7-2; abundance: -; CDR3aa: CASSFSSGRASGTQYF; CDR3nt: TGTGCCAGCAGCTTCTCTAGCGGGAGGGCCTCAGGTACGCAGTATTTT
j_gene: TRBJ2-3; d_gene: TRBD2; v_gene: TRBV2; abundance: -; CDR3aa: CASRILAGTDTQYF; CDR3nt: TGTGCCAGCAGGATACTAGCGGGCACAGATACGCAGTATTTT
j_gene: TRBJ2-5; d_gene: -; v_gene: TRBV20-1; abundance: few; CDR3aa: CSAKGKRIETQYF; CDR3nt: TGCAGTGCTAAGGGCAAGCGAATAGAGACCCAGTACTTC
j_gene: TRBJ2-5; d_gene: TRBD2; v_gene: TRBV2; abundance: -; CDR3aa: CASSLRLAGTQETQYF; CDR3nt: TGTGCCAGCAGTTTAAGACTAGCGGGGACACAAGAGACCCAGTACTTC
j_gene: TRBJ1-1; d_gene: -; v_gene: TRBV7-6; abundance: -; CDR3aa: CASSARDLTPEAFF; CDR3nt: TGTGCCAGCAGCGCCCGGGACCTTACCCCTGAAGCTTTCTTT
j_gene: TRBJ2-5; d_gene: -; v_gene: TRBV12-3/TRBV12-4; abundance: -; CDR3aa: CASGFAAITQETQYF; CDR3nt: TGTGCCAGCGGTTTTGCGGCAATAACTCAAGAGACCCAGTACTTC
j_gene: TRBJ2-7; d_gene: TRBD2; v_gene: TRBV29-1; abundance: many; CDR3aa: CSAGLAGAYEQYF; CDR3nt: TGCAGCGCTGGACTAGCGGGGGCCTACGAGCAGTACTTC
j_gene: TRBJ2-5; d_gene: TRBD2; v_gene: TRBV6-6; abundance: -; CDR3aa: CASSPLAGATPYF; CDR3nt: TGTGCCAGCAGTCCACTAGCGGGGGCGACGCCGTACTTC
j_gene: TRBJ1-4; d_gene: -; v_gene: TRBV7-9; abundance: many; CDR3aa: CASSTQGWSNEKLFF; CDR3nt: TGTGCCAGCAGCACACAGGGTTGGTCTAATGAAAAACTGTTTTTT
j_gene: TRBJ1-2; d_gene: TRBD1; v_gene: TRBV12-3/TRBV12-4; abundance: few; CDR3aa: CASRRTGEDGYTF; CDR3nt: TGTGCCAGCAGACGGACAGGGGAGGATGGCTACACCTTC
j_gene: TRBJ2-3; d_gene: -; v_gene: TRBV20-1; abundance: -; CDR3aa: CSATGGGNLDTQYF; CDR3nt: TGCAGTGCTACCGGGGGCGGCAATTTAGATACGCAGTATTTT